The next 19 T cell receptor beta chains were all read from a single sample in a study of control samples from healthy donors and cancer patients. Produced via immunoSEQ multiplex PCR; TCRdb's table is partial and in-frame only. The sample yields around 180,000 clones, more than 85% seen once. The sequencing input was blood. These receptors were collected from a middle-aged woman in good health.

The chain employs TRBV25-1 and TRBJ2-3; the match to TRBD2 covers 9 bases. Germline V gene sequence: CDR1 MGHDK, CDR2 SYGVNS. This CDR3 spans 17 amino acids. Trimming cost V 9 bases and J 3 bases; bases outside gene matches: 16. DNA for the CDR3: TGTGCCAGAGATGCTGGCGGGGGGGCCTCGTGGACAGATACGCAGTATTTT. As protein: CARDAGGGASWTDTQYF.

V and J are TRBV5-4 and TRBJ2-1; either TRBD1 or TRBD2 may fit D (5 bases each). Trimming pared 3 bases from V and 5 bases from J, leaving 15 bases between. The CDR3 totals 15 residues. Germline CDR1 is SGHNT and CDR2 is YYREEE (reference sequence). The CDR3 loop is CASSSPTGANNEQFF. DNA of the CDR3: TGTGCCAGCAGCTCCCCTACCGGGGCGAACAATGAGCAGTTCTTC.

V usage is TRBV4-2 and J usage is TRBJ1-1; perhaps TRBD1 as D (5 bases). Germline V gene sequence: CDR1 LGHNA, CDR2 YNFKEQ. CDR3 length: 13 amino acids. V gave up 4 bases and J gave up 3 bases, with 9 bases separating them. CDR3 region: CASSREGHTEAFF. CDR3 nucleotide sequence: TGTGCCAGCAGCCGGGAGGGGCACACTGAAGCTTTCTTT.

The chain is built from TRBV10-1 and TRBJ2-5, with D maybe TRBD1 (5 bases). V dropped 5 bases and J dropped 5 bases, with 9 bases sitting between them. The CDR3 runs 12 residues. Germline V gene data show CDR1 as WNHNN and CDR2 as SYGVQD (reference sequence). This chain's CDR3 is CASSTGMETQYF. The DNA of the CDR3 is TGCGCCAGCAGTACAGGAATGGAGACCCAGTACTTC.

The chain employs TRBV6-1 and TRBJ2-7; weak D call: TRBD2 (5 bases). The CDR3 is 16 amino acids. V shed 1 base and J shed 1 base, with 14 bases lying between them. CDR1 and CDR2 from the germline V gene are MNHNS and SASEGT. The CDR3 loop is CASSEGFAGISYEQYF. Written as DNA, the CDR3 is TGTGCCAGCAGTGAAGGGTTCGCCGGGATTTCCTACGAGCAGTACTTC.

The CDR3 coding sequence is TGCGCCAGCAGCTTGGAGCCGACAGGTGAAGCTTTCTTT. This encodes CASSLEPTGEAFF. The chain joins TRBV5-1 to TRBJ1-1; tentative D call: TRBD1 (6 bases). CDR3 size: 13 residues. The germline CDR1 and CDR2 sequences are SGHRS and YFSETQ. The ends were cut back, 0 bases at V and 7 bases at J, with 10 bases in the middle.

The chain is built from TRBV3-1 (or the pseudogene TRBV3-2) and TRBJ2-2, with TRBD1 matching over 7 bases. The V gene end was trimmed by 6 bases and the J gene end by 6 bases; junction bases not matched to a gene: 10. Germline CDR1 is LGHDT and CDR2 is YNNKEL (reference sequence). This CDR3 is 15 amino acids long. CDR3 bases: TGTGCCAGCAGTCCCAGGGACAGAAAGGCCGGGGAGCTGTTTTTT. Encoded protein: CASSPRDRKAGELFF.

The rearrangement links TRBV6-6 to TRBJ1-2; D may be TRBD1 (5 bases). The CDR3 has 14 residues. V was cut by 4 bases and J by 5 bases, with 14 bases left in between. In germline, CDR1 is MNHNY, CDR2 SVGAGI (reference sequence). CDR3 sequence (DNA): TGTGCCAGCAGTTCCCCGGGACGGAATTATGGCTACACCTTC. Its protein is CASSSPGRNYGYTF.

This chain joins TRBV3-1 (or the pseudogene TRBV3-2) and TRBJ2-3; 7 positions agree with TRBD2. From germline, CDR1 is LGHDT and CDR2 YNNKEL (reference sequence). V lost 8 bases and J lost 2; bases outside the gene matches: 13. The CDR3 runs to 16 residues. CDR3 coding DNA: TGTGCCAGCTCTTTCCGATCCGGGGGGTACACAGATACGCAGTATTTT. Translating gives CASSFRSGGYTDTQYF.

The chain recombines TRBV10-1 with TRBJ2-3; D remains ambiguous. V was cut by 3 bases and J by 2 bases, with 9 bases left in between. The germline V gene has CDR1 WNHNN and CDR2 SYGVQD (reference sequence). This CDR3 has 14 residues. DNA of the CDR3: TGCGCCAGCAGTGAATATTCAGCCACAGATACGCAGTATTTT. Translation: CASSEYSATDTQYF.

In DNA form, the CDR3 reads TGTGCCAGCTCCCCATTGCCCTCAACTAATGAAAAACTGTTTTTT. It translates to CASSPLPSTNEKLFF. V gene TRBV18 combines with J gene TRBJ1-4; D unresolved. This CDR3 comprises 15 residues. V lost 6 bases and J lost 0, with 11 bases in between. Germline-derived CDR1 and CDR2 are KGHSH and LQKENI.

On this clone itself: This is likely a read error, given that the CDR3 carries no conserved phenylalanine or tryptophan at its end. The DNA is left out, because the CDR3 cannot be placed on it with certainty; the CDR3 is given as TCRdb lists it. The V call is TRBV10-1, the J call TRBJ1-3. The CDR3 adds up to 9 amino acids, both ends counted. CDR1 and CDR2 (germline): WNHNN, SYGVQD (reference sequence). CDR3 region: CASTVRTGI.

This chain connects TRBV19 to TRBJ1-6; D is unclear. Germline CDR1 is LNHDA and CDR2 is SQIVND (reference sequence). The V end was cut by 6 bases, the J end by 10 bases, with 13 bases between. The length of the CDR3 is 13 residues. CDR3 loop: CASRVALLSPLHF. As DNA, the CDR3 is TGTGCCAGTAGGGTGGCACTCCTGTCACCCCTCCACTTT.

This chain connects TRBV18 to TRBJ2-5; D uncertain. Trimming shortened V by 4 bases and J by 3 bases, and 0 bases separated the two germline ends. Germline CDR1 is KGHSH and CDR2 is LQKENI. The CDR3 has 10 residues. For the CDR3, the DNA is TGTGCCAGCTCACAAGAGACCCAGTACTTC. Translating it yields CASSQETQYF.

The chain is built from TRBV27 and TRBJ2-2; 8 bases align to TRBD2. V lost 3 bases to trimming and J lost 7 bases; unmatched junction nucleotides: 7. The CDR3 sequence is 15 residues long. The V gene's germline CDR1 is MNHEY and CDR2 SMNVEV (reference sequence). Written as DNA, the CDR3 is TGTGCCAGCAGTTTTTCCGGGGGGGCAAACGGGGAGCTGTTTTTT. Translated: CASSFSGGANGELFF.

The rearrangement links TRBV29-1 to TRBJ1-1; TRBD1 aligns across 9 bases. The CDR3 is made up of 15 amino acids. The V gene's germline CDR1 is SQVTM and CDR2 ANQGSEA. J lost 4 bases, V lost 5 bases, and 11 bases had no gene match. The CDR3 DNA reads as TGCAGCGTTACAGGGGGCTGGGGTATGAGCACTGAAGCTTTCTTT. Residues: CSVTGGWGMSTEAFF. Complete variable domain (other parts from reference TRBV29-1 and TRBJ1-1): SAVISQKPSRDICQRGTSLTIQCQVDSQVTMMFWYRQQPGQSLTLIATANQGSEATYESGFVIDKFPISRPNLTFSTLTVSNMSPEDSSIYLCSVTGGWGMSTEAFFGQGTRLTVV.

This chain connects TRBV2 to TRBJ2-1; D is unclear. Germline values: CDR1 SNHLY, CDR2 FYNNEI. This CDR3 comprises 15 residues. Between the trimmed V and J ends, which lost 6 bases and 2 bases, there was a span of 14 bases. This CDR3 is CASRLKGQAYNEQFF. The CDR3 DNA is TGTGCCAGCAGGCTGAAAGGGCAGGCCTACAATGAGCAGTTCTTC.

The chain has TRBV6-5 and TRBJ2-2, with D perhaps matching TRBD2 (7 bases). Germline CDR1 MNHEY, CDR2 SVGAGI. Trimming took off 8 bases at V and 5 bases at J, with 15 bases between the two ends. The CDR3 sequence is 14 residues long. The CDR3 DNA reads as TGTGCCAGCGGAAAGGGGGGGAGGACCGGGGAGCTGTTTTTT. It encodes CASGKGGRTGELFF.

Concerning this clone itself: The sample contains more than one DNA sequence encoding this CDR3. V is TRBV5-1 and J is TRBJ1-1, with unresolved D. The CDR3 has 13 amino acids. The V and J ends lost 0 bases and 2 bases respectively, with 5 bases between them. Germline V CDR1 and CDR2: SGHRS, YFSETQ. In nucleotides, the CDR3 is TGCGCCAGCAGCTTGGAGGCAAACACTGAAGCTTTCTTT. Translation gives CASSLEANTEAFF.